The present TCR beta chain was sequenced within a study of early T cells in non-severe SARS-CoV-2 infection. About the research overall: The authors sequenced bulk RNA from unsorted whole blood, leaving chains unpaired.

TCRdb used MiXCR to reprocess the 5' RACE reads, holding one entry per CDR3 protein. The sample lists more than 65,000 distinct CDR3 sequences; around 12% were seen once. J gave up 3 bases and V 5 bases, and 8 bases lay outside the gene matches. The CDR3 is 16 amino acids. CDR1 and CDR2 (germline): MDHEN, SYDVKM. Sample: whole blood, taken at baseline. The origin of this receptor is an adult who was a healthcare worker with PCR-confirmed SARS-CoV-2 infection or an uninfected control (not recorded which). This chain joins TRBV28 and TRBJ2-1; the match to TRBD2 covers 9 bases. The chain's CDR3 is CASSLLRGGNYNEQFF. The DNA for the CDR3 is TGTGCCAGCAGTCTGTTGCGGGGGGGGAACTACAATGAGCAGTTCTTC.